Shown below are 11 T cell receptor beta chains from a single sample sequenced in a study of response to subunit inactivated influenza vaccine. TCRdb ran MiXCR on the RT-PCR reads and lists one entry per CDR3 protein. The sample includes about 500,000 distinct CDR3 sequences, 15% to 20% of them seen just once. The sample here was CD4+ T cells sorted from PBMCs, taken less than 30 months after vaccination. The receptors were sampled from a man aged 50-75 years who received an inactivated influenza vaccine.

Many counts were recorded for this clonotype. The J gene is TRBJ2-1, the V gene TRBV18; 9 bases map to TRBD1. The CDR3 is made up of 16 amino acids. The germline gives CDR1 KGHSH, CDR2 LQKENI. V trimming: 3 bases; J trimming: 7 bases; junction bases outside the gene matches: 10. The DNA of the CDR3 is TGTGCCAGCTCACCCTTCGGACAGGGGCTGGTGAATGAGCAGTTCTTC. Protein: CASSPFGQGLVNEQFF.

V is TRBV12-5 and J is TRBJ2-1; maybe TRBD2 (5 bases). V shed 6 bases and J shed 12 bases, with 21 bases lying between them. CDR1 is LGHNT and CDR2 is FRNRAP in the germline V gene. This CDR3 has 14 amino acids. CDR3 loop: CASGDSNTTSGQFF. In DNA, the CDR3 is TGTGCTAGTGGGGACTCTAACACAACGTCAGGGCAGTTCTTC.

This clonotype has more than one count but fewer than ten. The genes are TRBV2 and TRBJ1-6; 7 nucleotides line up with TRBD1. The CDR3 has 13 residues. The germline CDR1 and CDR2 sequences are SNHLY and FYNNEI. Trimming at V came to 9 bases and at J to 6 bases, leaving 5 bases not matched to a gene. The CDR3: CARRGQINSPLHF. CDR3 in DNA: TGTGCCAGGAGGGGACAGATTAATTCACCCCTCCACTTT.

This clonotype has a handful of counts. This chain joins TRBV7-2 and TRBJ1-1, with D possibly being TRBD1 (6 bases). V dropped 5 bases and J dropped 6 bases, with 10 bases sitting between them. The CDR3 contains 12 residues. Germline CDR1 reads SGHTA; CDR2 reads FQGNSA. CDR3 nucleotides: TGTGCCAGCAGCCGCGACAGGTCTGAAGCTTTCTTT. Translation gives CASSRDRSEAFF.

Ten or more counts support this clonotype. The chain joins TRBV20-1 to TRBJ2-1; 8 bases match TRBD1. Germline CDR1 is DFQATT and CDR2 is SNEGSKA (reference sequence). The CDR3 has 16 residues. Trimming cost V 5 bases and J 13 bases; bases outside gene matches: 22. CDR3 bases: TGCAGTGCTCCCTCAAAAGGACAGGGAATGGGTCATGGTCAGTTCTTC. Its translation is CSAPSKGQGMGHGQFF.

This clonotype was observed at least ten times. The chain has TRBV5-1 and TRBJ1-3; no firm D call. CDR3 length equals 15 residues. Trimming shortened V by 0 bases and J by 2 bases, and 9 bases separated the two germline ends. Germline V CDR1 and CDR2: SGHRS, YFSETQ. CDR3 in amino acids: CASSLGQATGNTIYF. The DNA of the CDR3 is TGCGCCAGCAGCTTGGGGCAGGCAACTGGAAACACCATATATTTT.

This clonotype was counted between two and nine times. This chain uses TRBV20-1 with TRBJ2-1; 16 bases are shared with TRBD2. The length of the CDR3 is 17 residues. CDR1 and CDR2 (germline): DFQATT, SNEGSKA (reference sequence). The ends lost 6 bases at V and 4 bases at J; junction bases unmatched: 9. The CDR3 DNA follows: TGCAGTGCCCGGGGGACTAGCGGGGGGGCCAGATACAATGAGCAGTTCTTC. It yields the protein CSARGTSGGARYNEQFF.

This chain joins TRBV25-1 and TRBJ1-1, with a possible D match to TRBD1 (5 bases). Germline V lookup: CDR1 MGHDK, CDR2 SYGVNS. Trimming removed 2 bases at V and 3 bases at J, with 10 bases between. This CDR3 has 14 amino acids. CDR3 sequence reads: CASSETGAHTEAFF. CDR3 sequence (DNA): TGTGCCAGCAGTGAAACTGGGGCGCACACTGAAGCTTTCTTT. Together with reference TRBV25-1 and TRBJ1-1, the CDR3 gives the full variable domain: EADIYQTPRYLVIGTGKKITLECSQTMGHDKMYWYQQDPGMELHLIHYSYGVNSTEKGDLSSESTVSRIRTEHFPLTLESARPSHTSQYLCASSETGAHTEAFFGQGTRLTVV.

This clonotype was picked up a small number of times. V gene TRBV3-1 combines with J gene TRBJ2-5; D is unresolved. V was cut by 0 bases and J by 7 bases, with 15 bases left in between. This CDR3 is 15 amino acids long. The V gene's germline CDR1 is LGHDT and CDR2 YNNKEL (reference sequence). The chain's CDR3 is CASSQDSSRMGTQYF. CDR3 DNA sequence: TGTGCCAGCAGCCAAGACAGTTCAAGAATGGGGACCCAGTACTTC.

This clonotype showed up just a few times. At one end the junction does not follow the germline gene, possibly because of a read error. This chain links TRBV10-2 with TRBJ2-5; 8 bases line up with TRBD1. Germline V gene data show CDR1 as WSHSY and CDR2 as SAAADI. This CDR3 spans 14 amino acids. The DNA of the CDR3 is TGCGCCAGCACCCCGGACAGGGTAGGAGAGACCCAGTCCTTC. Translated, it gives CASTPDRVGETQSF.

The table lists this clonotype with a few counts. V gene TRBV3-1 combines with J gene TRBJ2-7, with a weak D call TRBD2 (5 bases). Looked up from germline, CDR1 is LGHDT and CDR2 is YNNKEL (reference sequence). With 1 base removed from V and 7 bases from J, the gap between germline ends came to 14 bases. This CDR3 is 14 amino acids long. The CDR3, as DNA: TGTGCCAGCAGCCAAGGCTCGGGAAGTGGTGAGCAGTACTTC. Its protein product is CASSQGSGSGEQYF.